This T cell receptor (beta chain) was captured in a study of blood T cell repertoires in COVID-19. Study at large: Acute and convalescent COVID-19 samples came from the United States, Italy and Spain. From T cells, B-cell-depleted T cells, or PBMCs came the material, which was cDNA or gDNA.

In the study's own analysis: Reference gene primer amplification gave nucleated cell count estimates. TCRdb's copy holds only in-frame clones and misses some; the assay was immunoSEQ multiplex PCR. V and J calls and clone size are as listed in that table; D and trimming were resolved from the DNA. The sample contains 35,000 to 55,000 clones, approximately 86% of which appear only once. V gave up 1 base and J gave up 1 base, with 11 bases separating them. The CDR3 contains 15 residues. Per germline, CDR1 MGHRA and CDR2 YSYEKL. The material sequenced was peripheral blood. The chain recombines TRBV4-1 with TRBJ2-7; perhaps TRBD1 as D (6 bases). This clonotype was sampled from a human donor in a cohort sampled during active COVID-19. The CDR3 loop reads CASSQGQGSSYEQYF. The CDR3 coding sequence is TGCGCCAGCAGCCAAGGTCAGGGGTCGTCCTACGAGCAGTACTTC.